Listed below are T cell receptor beta chains from one sample, sequenced in a study of blood T cells in healthy people across ages. Via MiXCR, TCRdb re-called the 5' RACE reads, giving one row per CDR3 protein. The table includes about 930,000 distinct CDR3 sequences, 25% to 35% detected once. The data were also submitted as part of a second study, on T cells of mothers and their children.

The sample taken for sequencing was blood. The origin of the receptors is a woman aged 40 to 49 in good health. CDR3s include the opening cysteine and the closing phenylalanine or tryptophan. Fields, in order: J gene, D gene, V gene, clone size, CDR3 protein, CDR3 DNA. A D gene is named only where the DNA matches it firmly. A clone size is listed for some rows: how often the clone was seen (once, few, many), or a class if it is expanded.

j_gene: TRBJ2-5
d_gene: TRBD1
v_gene: TRBV6-1
abundance: many
CDR3aa: CASSGTGQGPQETQYF
CDR3nt: TGTGCCAGCAGTGGTACGGGACAGGGGCCCCAAGAGACCCAGTACTTC

j_gene: TRBJ2-3
d_gene: -
v_gene: TRBV28
abundance: many
CDR3aa: CASTRGGGTDTQYF
CDR3nt: TGTGCCAGCACCCGGGGCGGGGGCACAGATACGCAGTATTTT

j_gene: TRBJ1-5
d_gene: -
v_gene: TRBV28
abundance: -
CDR3aa: CASTGQFNQPQHF
CDR3nt: TGTGCCAGCACCGGACAGTTTAATCAGCCCCAGCATTTT

j_gene: TRBJ2-1
d_gene: TRBD2
v_gene: TRBV15
abundance: -
CDR3aa: CATSRDRGVGEQFF
CDR3nt: TGTGCCACCAGCAGAGATCGGGGGGTAGGTGAGCAGTTCTTC

j_gene: TRBJ2-5
d_gene: -
v_gene: TRBV5-1
abundance: few
CDR3aa: CASSLVSSGTGVMMQYF
CDR3nt: TGCGCCAGCAGCTTGGTATCTTCCGGGACGGGGGTTATGATGCAGTACTTC

j_gene: TRBJ2-7
d_gene: -
v_gene: TRBV14
abundance: many
CDR3aa: CASSQGRGAPYEQYF
CDR3nt: TGTGCCAGCAGCCAAGGACGGGGGGCCCCCTACGAGCAGTACTTC

j_gene: TRBJ1-1
d_gene: -
v_gene: TRBV12-3/TRBV12-4
abundance: few
CDR3aa: CASSPSTGQNTEAFF
CDR3nt: TGTGCCAGCAGTCCCAGTACAGGGCAGAACACTGAAGCTTTCTTT

j_gene: TRBJ1-5
d_gene: -
v_gene: TRBV20-1
abundance: few
CDR3aa: CSARVAGNGNQPQHF
CDR3nt: TGCAGTGCTAGAGTCGCGGGGAACGGCAATCAGCCCCAGCATTTT

j_gene: TRBJ1-6
d_gene: TRBD1
v_gene: TRBV18
abundance: once
CDR3aa: CASSLTGGGSTDNSPLHF
CDR3nt: TGTGCCAGCTCACTCACAGGGGGAGGCAGTACGGATAATTCACCCCTCCACTTT

j_gene: TRBJ1-5
d_gene: -
v_gene: TRBV20-1
abundance: -
CDR3aa: CSAMTGSSNQPQHF
CDR3nt: TGCAGTGCTATGACAGGTTCGAGCAATCAGCCCCAGCATTTT

j_gene: TRBJ2-7
d_gene: -
v_gene: TRBV20-1
abundance: many
CDR3aa: CSARRVGESGYEQYF
CDR3nt: TGCAGTGCTAGACGGGTCGGGGAGTCGGGCTACGAGCAGTACTTC

j_gene: TRBJ2-4
d_gene: TRBD1
v_gene: TRBV5-1
abundance: many
CDR3aa: CASSLGQGDYIQYF
CDR3nt: TGCGCCAGCAGCTTAGGACAGGGGGACTACATTCAGTACTTC

j_gene: TRBJ2-6
d_gene: TRBD1
v_gene: TRBV6-5
abundance: -
CDR3aa: CASSRQGALGANVLTF
CDR3nt: TGTGCCAGCAGTAGGCAGGGGGCGCTAGGGGCCAACGTCCTGACTTTC

j_gene: TRBJ2-1
d_gene: -
v_gene: TRBV6-2/TRBV6-3
abundance: many
CDR3aa: CASSLRLDNEQFF
CDR3nt: TGTGCCAGCAGTTTGAGACTGGACAATGAGCAGTTCTTC

j_gene: TRBJ1-1
d_gene: -
v_gene: TRBV6-1
abundance: -
CDR3aa: CASSGQWGDEAFF
CDR3nt: TGTGCCAGCAGTGGACAGTGGGGAGATGAAGCTTTCTTT

j_gene: TRBJ2-2
d_gene: TRBD1
v_gene: TRBV7-7
abundance: -
CDR3aa: CASSFIPGGNTGELFF
CDR3nt: TGTGCTAGCAGCTTTATACCAGGGGGAAACACCGGGGAGCTGTTTTTT

j_gene: TRBJ1-2
d_gene: -
v_gene: TRBV7-2
abundance: many
CDR3aa: CASSLVQGGYGYTF
CDR3nt: TGTGCCAGCAGCTTGGTCCAGGGTGGCTATGGCTACACCTTC

j_gene: TRBJ2-7
d_gene: -
v_gene: TRBV20-1
abundance: -
CDR3aa: CSARSDSYEQYF
CDR3nt: TGCAGTGCTAGATCGGACAGCTACGAGCAGTACTTC

j_gene: TRBJ2-7
d_gene: TRBD2
v_gene: TRBV20-1
abundance: -
CDR3aa: CSAVGLAGSYEQYF
CDR3nt: TGCAGTGCCGTTGGACTAGCGGGATCCTACGAGCAGTACTTC

j_gene: TRBJ2-1
d_gene: TRBD2
v_gene: TRBV7-2
abundance: -
CDR3aa: CASSPNSGGAVEQFF
CDR3nt: TGTGCCAGCAGCCCAAATAGCGGGGGGGCGGTTGAGCAGTTCTTC

j_gene: TRBJ2-3
d_gene: -
v_gene: TRBV28
abundance: few
CDR3aa: CASSSHSVDTQYF
CDR3nt: TGTGCCAGCAGTTCCCACAGCGTAGATACGCAGTATTTT

j_gene: TRBJ2-3
d_gene: -
v_gene: TRBV2
abundance: -
CDR3aa: CASTLGGPDTRYF
CDR3nt: TGTGCCAGCACTTTGGGGGGCCCGGATACGCGGTATTTT

j_gene: TRBJ2-7
d_gene: -
v_gene: TRBV9
abundance: few
CDR3aa: CANSVEGEAYEQYF
CDR3nt: TGTGCCAACAGCGTAGAAGGGGAAGCCTACGAGCAGTACTTC

j_gene: TRBJ2-2
d_gene: TRBD2
v_gene: TRBV7-2
abundance: -
CDR3aa: CASSLARGGAGELFF
CDR3nt: TGTGCCAGCAGCTTAGCGCGCGGGGGGGCCGGGGAGCTGTTTTTT

j_gene: TRBJ2-7
d_gene: -
v_gene: TRBV6-2/TRBV6-3
abundance: few
CDR3aa: CASRLDLTYEQYF
CDR3nt: TGTGCCAGCAGACTAGACCTAACCTACGAGCAGTACTTC

j_gene: TRBJ1-2
d_gene: TRBD1
v_gene: TRBV28
abundance: -
CDR3aa: CASSSPSTGNNYGYTF
CDR3nt: TGTGCCAGCAGTTCCCCCTCGACAGGGAATAACTATGGCTACACCTTC

j_gene: TRBJ1-5
d_gene: -
v_gene: TRBV20-1
abundance: -
CDR3aa: CSAGGEGNQPQHF
CDR3nt: TGCAGTGCTGGAGGCGAGGGCAATCAGCCCCAGCATTTT

j_gene: TRBJ2-1
d_gene: -
v_gene: TRBV9
abundance: -
CDR3aa: CASSATSGLSGDEQFF
CDR3nt: TGTGCCAGCAGCGCAACCTCAGGGTTATCGGGAGATGAGCAGTTCTTC

j_gene: TRBJ2-3
d_gene: TRBD2
v_gene: TRBV7-3
abundance: few
CDR3aa: CASSSTSGGLTDTQYF
CDR3nt: TGTGCCAGCAGCTCCACTAGCGGGGGACTCACAGATACGCAGTATTTT

j_gene: TRBJ1-2
d_gene: TRBD1
v_gene: TRBV6-1
abundance: few
CDR3aa: CASSTTGGQDGYTF
CDR3nt: TGTGCCAGCAGTACGACAGGGGGCCAGGATGGCTACACCTTC

j_gene: TRBJ2-7
d_gene: -
v_gene: TRBV28
abundance: -
CDR3aa: CASSFLDSSYEQYF
CDR3nt: TGTGCCAGCAGTTTTTTGGACAGCTCCTACGAGCAGTACTTC

j_gene: TRBJ1-4
d_gene: TRBD1
v_gene: TRBV20-1
abundance: few
CDR3aa: CSATGQGASEKLFF
CDR3nt: TGCAGTGCCACAGGACAGGGGGCAAGTGAAAAACTGTTTTTT

j_gene: TRBJ1-2
d_gene: -
v_gene: TRBV5-1
abundance: -
CDR3aa: CASSFGNPGIYGYTF
CDR3nt: TGCGCCAGCAGCTTTGGGAACCCGGGGATCTATGGCTACACCTTC

j_gene: TRBJ2-1
d_gene: -
v_gene: TRBV20-1
abundance: many
CDR3aa: CSARIADNEQFF
CDR3nt: TGCAGTGCTCGCATAGCGGACAATGAGCAGTTCTTC

j_gene: TRBJ2-7
d_gene: TRBD1
v_gene: TRBV7-6
abundance: -
CDR3aa: CASSSKAGTGTGSWEQYF
CDR3nt: TGTGCCAGCAGCTCCAAAGCTGGAACCGGGACAGGGAGTTGGGAGCAGTACTTC

j_gene: TRBJ2-5
d_gene: -
v_gene: TRBV9
abundance: many
CDR3aa: CASSGGVGPGQETQYF
CDR3nt: TGTGCCAGCAGCGGAGGGGTGGGACCCGGTCAAGAGACCCAGTACTTC

j_gene: TRBJ2-6
d_gene: TRBD1
v_gene: TRBV28
abundance: -
CDR3aa: CASSSTGLESYSGANVLTF
CDR3nt: TGTGCTAGCAGTTCGACAGGGTTGGAGTCCTACTCTGGGGCCAACGTCCTGACTTTC

j_gene: TRBJ2-5
d_gene: -
v_gene: TRBV28
abundance: many
CDR3aa: CASRSPGRQETQYF
CDR3nt: TGTGCCAGCAGGTCTCCGGGAAGACAAGAGACCCAGTACTTC

j_gene: TRBJ2-7
d_gene: TRBD2
v_gene: TRBV13
abundance: many
CDR3aa: CASSLGAGLAGKYEQYF
CDR3nt: TGTGCCAGCAGCTTAGGAGCGGGACTAGCGGGGAAATACGAGCAGTACTTC

j_gene: TRBJ2-1
d_gene: TRBD2
v_gene: TRBV20-1
abundance: -
CDR3aa: CSAVNSGGALDEQFF
CDR3nt: TGCAGTGCGGTTAATAGCGGGGGGGCCCTAGATGAGCAGTTCTTC

j_gene: TRBJ1-5
d_gene: -
v_gene: TRBV2
abundance: -
CDR3aa: CASSDSNQPQHF
CDR3nt: TGTGCCAGCAGTGACAGCAATCAGCCCCAGCATTTT

j_gene: TRBJ2-1
d_gene: TRBD2
v_gene: TRBV28
abundance: -
CDR3aa: CASGLAGGLPYNEQFF
CDR3nt: TGTGCCAGCGGACTAGCGGGGGGCCTGCCCTACAATGAGCAGTTCTTC

j_gene: TRBJ2-1
d_gene: TRBD2
v_gene: TRBV11-2
abundance: -
CDR3aa: CASSPTSSSEQFF
CDR3nt: TGTGCCAGCAGCCCGACTAGCTCGAGTGAGCAGTTCTTC

j_gene: TRBJ2-5
d_gene: -
v_gene: TRBV28
abundance: many
CDR3aa: CASSFLAGRIQETQYF
CDR3nt: TGTGCCAGCAGTTTTCTGGCGGGAAGGATCCAAGAGACCCAGTACTTC

j_gene: TRBJ2-1
d_gene: TRBD1
v_gene: TRBV27
abundance: many
CDR3aa: CASSPRQGHDYSEQFF
CDR3nt: TGTGCCAGCAGTCCTCGACAGGGCCATGATTACTCGGAGCAGTTCTTC

j_gene: TRBJ1-2
d_gene: TRBD1
v_gene: TRBV16
abundance: -
CDR3aa: CASSQSGTGATSGYTF
CDR3nt: TGTGCCAGCAGCCAATCGGGGACAGGGGCAACTTCTGGCTACACCTTC

j_gene: TRBJ2-5
d_gene: -
v_gene: TRBV7-2
abundance: few
CDR3aa: CTSSPSLTLETQYF
CDR3nt: TGTACCAGCAGCCCCTCCTTGACGCTGGAGACCCAGTACTTC

j_gene: TRBJ1-4
d_gene: -
v_gene: TRBV11-2
abundance: -
CDR3aa: CASSLGAVATNEKLFF
CDR3nt: TGTGCCAGCAGCTTAGGGGCCGTTGCAACTAATGAAAAACTGTTTTTT

j_gene: TRBJ1-1
d_gene: -
v_gene: TRBV7-2
abundance: -
CDR3aa: CASSLDSGQNTEAFF
CDR3nt: TGTGCCAGCAGCTTAGACTCCGGGCAGAACACTGAAGCTTTCTTT

j_gene: TRBJ1-5
d_gene: -
v_gene: TRBV4-3
abundance: few
CDR3aa: CASSLWHRDQPQHF
CDR3nt: TGCGCCAGCAGCCTTTGGCACAGGGACCAGCCCCAGCATTTT

j_gene: TRBJ2-1
d_gene: TRBD2
v_gene: TRBV20-1
abundance: -
CDR3aa: CSASGQLADSYNEQFF
CDR3nt: TGCAGTGCTAGCGGGCAACTAGCGGATTCCTACAATGAGCAGTTCTTC

j_gene: TRBJ2-1
d_gene: -
v_gene: TRBV19
abundance: few
CDR3aa: CASSIGRQAPSYNEQFF
CDR3nt: TGTGCCAGTAGTATAGGCCGACAGGCCCCCTCCTACAATGAGCAGTTCTTC

j_gene: TRBJ2-7
d_gene: TRBD1
v_gene: TRBV2
abundance: -
CDR3aa: CASSDEGTGVSEQYF
CDR3nt: TGTGCCAGCAGTGATGAAGGGACAGGGGTGAGCGAGCAGTACTTC

j_gene: TRBJ1-2
d_gene: -
v_gene: TRBV28
abundance: few
CDR3aa: CASSFTGSDGYTF
CDR3nt: TGTGCCAGCAGTTTTACGGGAAGCGATGGCTACACCTTC

j_gene: TRBJ2-5
d_gene: -
v_gene: TRBV7-7
abundance: many
CDR3aa: CASSLGGRTETQYF
CDR3nt: TGTGCTAGCAGCTTAGGTGGGAGAACGGAGACCCAGTACTTC

j_gene: TRBJ1-4
d_gene: TRBD1
v_gene: TRBV25-1
abundance: -
CDR3aa: CASSHREGAANEKLFF
CDR3nt: TGTGCCAGCAGCCACCGGGAGGGGGCGGCTAATGAAAAACTGTTTTTT

j_gene: TRBJ1-4
d_gene: -
v_gene: TRBV29-1
abundance: many
CDR3aa: CSVEIKGAKLFF
CDR3nt: TGCAGCGTTGAGATCAAGGGTGCAAAACTGTTTTTT

j_gene: TRBJ1-5
d_gene: TRBD1
v_gene: TRBV4-3
abundance: few
CDR3aa: CASSQDPGTGQPQHF
CDR3nt: TGCGCCAGCAGCCAAGACCCAGGGACAGGTCAGCCCCAGCATTTT

j_gene: TRBJ2-7
d_gene: TRBD1
v_gene: TRBV10-3
abundance: few
CDR3aa: CAISEAELDRASNVQYF
CDR3nt: TGTGCCATCAGTGAGGCCGAACTGGACAGGGCGTCGAACGTGCAGTACTTC